This TCR beta chain was sequenced during a study of shared clonotypes between healthy human individuals. Study in general: A donor's plate count was three for CD4 naive and three for CD4 memory; CD8 naive had two and CD8 memory one. Points from the study as a whole: Generally, estimated richness proved larger in naive subsets than it did in memory subsets. The generation probabilities recorded for non-shared clonotypes fell below those of clonotypes shared by all four donors.

This clone was picked up one time. Its antigen is not identified. Trimming stripped 1 base from V and 0 bases from J, with 10 bases between. This CDR3 is 16 amino acids long. Per germline, CDR1 SGHAT and CDR2 FQNNGV. Deep was the level at which the assay was run. Profiled with immunoSEQ multiplex PCR; TCRdb holds only in-frame clones, not every one. This table holds some 2,100,000 clones, approximately 94% found once. Terminally differentiated effector memory CD45RA+ cells were excluded by CCR7 positive selection of CD45RO-negative cells. The sequenced sample was naive CD8+ T cells from PBMCs. The sequence derives from a man younger than 35 in good health. Some clones in this sample may be carry-over from other donors' samples. The chain joins TRBV11-2 to TRBJ2-1; no clear D. CDR3 bases: TGTGCCAGCAGCTTAGGGGTAACCAGCTCCTACAATGAGCAGTTCTTC. Translation gives CASSLGVTSSYNEQFF.